This T cell receptor beta chain was identified in a study of CD8 T cells in ankylosing spondylitis. Study results and limitations: The study looked at matched synovial fluid samples from ankylosing spondylitis patients. Disease-linked clones were reported to be significantly enriched there. About 8 highly homologous variants made up a TCR beta motif, and this motif appeared characteristic of ankylosing spondylitis blood.

This clonotype has more than one count but fewer than ten. Its specificity is not known. J gave up 0 bases and V 3 bases, and 7 bases lay outside the gene matches. The CDR3 spans 17 residues. Per germline, CDR1 MDHEN and CDR2 SYDVKM. TCRdb recomputed calls from the 5' RACE reads with MiXCR, one row per CDR3 protein. The profile shows 700,000 or so distinct CDR3 sequences, around 20% of them singletons. The chain couples TRBV28 to TRBJ1-1, with 10 bases fitting TRBD1. The sequence came from a male donor with ankylosing spondylitis. Specimen: blood, either unsorted or a sorted T cell fraction (not recorded which). CDR3 loop: CASSFFRQGAMNTEAFF. In DNA, the CDR3 is TGTGCCAGCAGTTTTTTTAGACAGGGGGCCATGAACACTGAAGCTTTCTTT.